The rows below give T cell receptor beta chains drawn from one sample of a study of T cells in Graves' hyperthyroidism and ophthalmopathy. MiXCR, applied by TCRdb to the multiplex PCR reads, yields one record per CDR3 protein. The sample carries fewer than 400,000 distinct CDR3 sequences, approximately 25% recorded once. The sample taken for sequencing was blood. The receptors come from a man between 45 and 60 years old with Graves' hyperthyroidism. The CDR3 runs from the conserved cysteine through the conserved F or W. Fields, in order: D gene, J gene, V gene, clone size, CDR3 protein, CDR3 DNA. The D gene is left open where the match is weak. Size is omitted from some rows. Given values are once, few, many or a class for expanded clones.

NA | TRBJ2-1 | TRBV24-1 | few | CATSDRGLVNNEQFF | TGTGCCACCAGTGATCGGGGGTTGGTAAACAATGAGCAGTTCTTC
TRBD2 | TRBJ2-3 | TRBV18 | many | CASSRGLATDTQYF | TGTGCCAGCTCTCGCGGACTAGCGACAGATACGCAGTATTTT
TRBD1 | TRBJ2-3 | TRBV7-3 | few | CASSPQGDGTKQYF | TGTGCCAGCAGCCCCCAGGGGGACGGGACAAAGCAGTATTTT
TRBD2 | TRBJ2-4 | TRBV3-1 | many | CASSQGLAGKNIQYF | TGTGCCAGCAGCCAAGGACTAGCGGGGAAAAACATTCAGTACTTC
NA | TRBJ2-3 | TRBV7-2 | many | CASSEPSRDTQYF | TGTGCCAGCAGCGAACCCTCTAGGGATACGCAGTATTTT
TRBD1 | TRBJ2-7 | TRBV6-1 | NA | CASGGQLYEQYF | TGTGCCAGCGGGGGACAGCTATACGAGCAGTACTTC
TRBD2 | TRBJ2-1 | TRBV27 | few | CASSLPGLAGDNEQFF | TGTGCCAGCAGTTTACCAGGACTAGCGGGAGACAATGAGCAGTTCTTC
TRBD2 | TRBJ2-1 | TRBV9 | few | CASSGPSGESSYNEQFF | TGTGCCAGCAGCGGCCCTAGCGGAGAGAGCTCCTACAATGAGCAGTTCTTC
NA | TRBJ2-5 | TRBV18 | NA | CASSPELGGETQYF | TGTGCCAGCTCACCAGAATTAGGGGGAGAGACCCAGTACTTC
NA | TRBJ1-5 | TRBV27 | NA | CASSLLPISNQPQHF | TGTGCCAGCAGTCTCCTCCCTATTAGCAATCAGCCCCAGCATTTT
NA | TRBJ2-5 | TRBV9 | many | CASSVRSEPQETQYF | TGTGCCAGCAGCGTGCGTTCGGAACCCCAAGAGACCCAGTACTTC
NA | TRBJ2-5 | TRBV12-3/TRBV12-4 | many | CASSLAAGRTETQYF | TGTGCCAGCAGTTTAGCGGCGGGAAGGACGGAGACCCAGTACTTC
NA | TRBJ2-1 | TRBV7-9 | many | CASSLVWGNDNEQFF | TGTGCCAGCAGCTTAGTATGGGGGAACGACAATGAGCAGTTCTTC
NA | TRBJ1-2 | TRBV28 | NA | CASSSLPQRRGGYTF | TGTGCCAGCAGCAGTTTACCGCAGAGAAGGGGGGGCTACACCTTC
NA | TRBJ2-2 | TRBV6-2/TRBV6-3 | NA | CASTVQFTGELFF | TGTGCCAGCACTGTACAGTTCACCGGGGAGCTGTTTTTT
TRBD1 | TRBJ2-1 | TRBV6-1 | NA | CASSPGQHNEQFF | TGTGCCAGCAGTCCGGGACAGCACAATGAGCAGTTCTTC
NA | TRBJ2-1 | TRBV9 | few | CASERAGTYNEQFF | TGTGCCAGCGAACGAGCGGGCACCTACAATGAGCAGTTCTTC
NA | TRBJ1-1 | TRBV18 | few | CASSPGSGGTEAFF | TGTGCCAGCTCACCAGGGAGTGGAGGCACTGAAGCTTTCTTT
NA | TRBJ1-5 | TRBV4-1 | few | CASSQRGGTNQPQHF | TGCGCCAGCAGCCAACGAGGGGGGACTAATCAGCCCCAGCATTTT
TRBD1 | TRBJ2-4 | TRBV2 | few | CASSADRAKNIQYF | TGTGCCAGCAGCGCGGACAGGGCCAAAAACATTCAGTACTTC
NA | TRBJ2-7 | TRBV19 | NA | CASSISDTSSYEQYF | TGTGCCAGTAGTATCAGCGACACAAGCTCCTACGAGCAGTACTTC
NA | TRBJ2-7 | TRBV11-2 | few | CASSFSPQALFEQYF | TGTGCCAGCAGCTTTTCCCCACAGGCATTGTTCGAGCAGTACTTC
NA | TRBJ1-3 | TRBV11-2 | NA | CASSLGRATGNTIYF | TGTGCCAGCAGCTTAGGGAGGGCGACTGGAAACACCATATATTTT